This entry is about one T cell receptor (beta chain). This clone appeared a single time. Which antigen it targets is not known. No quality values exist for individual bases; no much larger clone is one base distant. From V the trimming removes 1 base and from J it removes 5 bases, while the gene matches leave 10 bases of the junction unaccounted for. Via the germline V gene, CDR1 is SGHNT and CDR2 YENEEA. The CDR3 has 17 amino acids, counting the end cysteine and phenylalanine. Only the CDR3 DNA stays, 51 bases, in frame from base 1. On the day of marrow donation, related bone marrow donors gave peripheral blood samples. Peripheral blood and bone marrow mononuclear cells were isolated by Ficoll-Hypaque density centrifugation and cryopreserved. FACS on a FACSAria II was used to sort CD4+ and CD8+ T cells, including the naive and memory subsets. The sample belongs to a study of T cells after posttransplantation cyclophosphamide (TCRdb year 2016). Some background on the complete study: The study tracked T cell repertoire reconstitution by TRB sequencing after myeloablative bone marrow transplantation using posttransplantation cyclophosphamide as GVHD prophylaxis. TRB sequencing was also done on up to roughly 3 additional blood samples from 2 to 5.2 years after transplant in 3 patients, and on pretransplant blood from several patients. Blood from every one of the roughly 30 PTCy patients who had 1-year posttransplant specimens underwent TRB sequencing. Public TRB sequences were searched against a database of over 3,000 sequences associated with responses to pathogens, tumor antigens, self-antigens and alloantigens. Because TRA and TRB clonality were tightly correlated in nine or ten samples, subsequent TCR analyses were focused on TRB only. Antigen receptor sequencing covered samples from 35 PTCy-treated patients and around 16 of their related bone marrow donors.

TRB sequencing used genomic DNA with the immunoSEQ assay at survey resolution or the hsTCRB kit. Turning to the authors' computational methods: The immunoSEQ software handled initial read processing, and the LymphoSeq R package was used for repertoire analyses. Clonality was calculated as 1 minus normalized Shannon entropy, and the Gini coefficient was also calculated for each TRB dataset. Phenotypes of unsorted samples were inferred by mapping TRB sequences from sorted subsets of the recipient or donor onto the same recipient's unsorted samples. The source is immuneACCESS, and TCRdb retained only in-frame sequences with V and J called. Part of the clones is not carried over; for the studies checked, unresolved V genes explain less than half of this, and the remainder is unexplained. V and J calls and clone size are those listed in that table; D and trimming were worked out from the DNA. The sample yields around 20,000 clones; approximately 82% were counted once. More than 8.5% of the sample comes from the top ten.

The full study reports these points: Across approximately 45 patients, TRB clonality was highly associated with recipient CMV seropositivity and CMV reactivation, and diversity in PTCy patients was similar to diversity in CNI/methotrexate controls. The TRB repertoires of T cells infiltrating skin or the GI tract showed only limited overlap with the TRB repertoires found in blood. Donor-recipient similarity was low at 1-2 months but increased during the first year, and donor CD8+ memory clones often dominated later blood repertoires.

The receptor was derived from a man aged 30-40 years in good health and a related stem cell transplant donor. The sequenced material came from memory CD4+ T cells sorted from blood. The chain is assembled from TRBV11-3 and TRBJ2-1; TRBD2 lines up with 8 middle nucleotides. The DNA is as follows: TGTGCCAGCAGCTTAGGCGCATTAGCGGGGATGGACAATGAGCAGTTCTTC. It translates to CASSLGALAGMDNEQFF.